Listed below are T cell receptor beta chains from one sample, sequenced in a study of blood T cell repertoires in COVID-19. Measured with immunoSEQ multiplex PCR; TCRdb has only the in-frame clones, and not every one. The repertoire holds 250,000 to 350,000 clones, approximately 86% seen once, with roughly 13% in the top ten. The sequenced sample was peripheral blood. The receptors were sampled from a woman in her 70s with COVID-19, enrolled during active disease. Each CDR3 is given with its conserved first and last residue. The D gene is left open where the match is weak. Clone sizes are given selectively: once, few, many, or a class where the clone is expanded.

v_gene	abundance	d_gene	j_gene	CDR3nt	CDR3aa
TRBV2	NA	NA	TRBJ2-1	TGTGCCAGCAGTGAAGCCAGTTACAATGAGCAGTTCTTC	CASSEASYNEQFF
TRBV3-1/TRBV3-2	NA	NA	TRBJ1-1	TGTGCCAGCAGCCAAGATAATGGCAGTTACACTGAAGCTTTCTTT	CASSQDNGSYTEAFF
TRBV6-5	NA	TRBD2	TRBJ2-2	TGTGCCACCCGACTAGCGGGGGGCTACACCGGGGAGCTGTTTTTT	CATRLAGGYTGELFF
TRBV7-9	NA	TRBD2	TRBJ2-5	TGTGCCAGCAGCTTAGTTCAGGGGACTAGCGGACACCAGTACTTC	CASSLVQGTSGHQYF
TRBV19	NA	TRBD1	TRBJ1-5	TGTGCCAGTAGTAGCCCCAGGACAGGGAGCAATCAGCCCCAGCATTTT	CASSSPRTGSNQPQHF
TRBV9	once	TRBD1	TRBJ1-1	TGTGCCAGCAGCTCCAGACAGGGATCGAACACTGAAGCTTTCTTT	CASSSRQGSNTEAFF
TRBV6-5	NA	TRBD1	TRBJ1-2	TGTGCCAGCAGTTACTCGGGGACAGCCTTTAACTATGGCTACACCTTC	CASSYSGTAFNYGYTF
TRBV7-2	once	TRBD1	TRBJ2-1	TGTGCCAGCAGCTACCGGGACAGGGGGCGATATGAGCAGTTCTTC	CASSYRDRGRYEQFF
TRBV15	NA	NA	TRBJ2-1	TGTGCCACCAGCAGAGAAGGGACACTCTACAATGAGCAGTTCTTC	CATSREGTLYNEQFF
TRBV19	NA	TRBD1	TRBJ1-3	TGTGCCAGTAGTATAGGAGCCCGACAGGGAGCTTCTGGAAACACCATATATTTT	CASSIGARQGASGNTIYF
TRBV10-3	NA	TRBD1	TRBJ1-5	TGTGCCATCAACGGACAGGGTGGGGGTCAGCCCCAGCATTTT	CAINGQGGGQPQHF
TRBV4-3	NA	NA	TRBJ2-7	TGCGCCAGCAGCCTTTGGCGGGGGCCCTACGAGCAGTACTTC	CASSLWRGPYEQYF
TRBV20-1	NA	NA	TRBJ2-7	TGCAGTGCTAGAGCAAGGGGTGAGCAGTACTTC	CSARARGEQYF
TRBV19	NA	NA	TRBJ1-2	TGTGCCAGTAGTATGCGGGGGGCGGACTATGGCTACACCTTC	CASSMRGADYGYTF
TRBV12-3/TRBV12-4	NA	TRBD1	TRBJ1-5	TGTGCCAGCCGTACCGGACAGGGACAGCCCCAGCATTTT	CASRTGQGQPQHF
TRBV18	NA	TRBD2	TRBJ2-7	TGTGCCAGCTCACGAACACTAGCGGGGGAAACTTACGAGCAGTACTTC	CASSRTLAGETYEQYF
TRBV2	NA	TRBD1	TRBJ1-5	TGTGCCAGCTTAGGAGACAGGGGGAATCAGCCCCAGCATTTT	CASLGDRGNQPQHF
TRBV3-1/TRBV3-2	NA	TRBD1	TRBJ2-7	TGTGCCAGCAGCCCGTTTGACAGGGTCTACGAGCAGTACTTC	CASSPFDRVYEQYF
TRBV5-5	NA	NA	TRBJ1-3	TGTGCCAGCAGCTTATTGGGGAGCTCTGGAAACACCATATATTTT	CASSLLGSSGNTIYF
TRBV7-9	NA	NA	TRBJ1-2	TGTGCCAGCAGCTTAATGGCTGACAGAAACTACTATGGCTACACCTTC	CASSLMADRNYYGYTF
TRBV6-2/TRBV6-3	once	TRBD1	TRBJ2-7	TGTGCCAGCAGTTACGAGGTCAGGGGGTACGAGCAGTACTTC	CASSYEVRGYEQYF
TRBV29-1	NA	TRBD1	TRBJ1-2	TGCAGCGCCGGACAGGGACTCTATGGCTACACCTTC	CSAGQGLYGYTF
TRBV29-1	NA	NA	TRBJ2-7	TGCAGCGTTGGGTCTAGCTACGAGCAGTACTTC	CSVGSSYEQYF
TRBV24-1	few	TRBD1	TRBJ2-2	TGTGCCACCAGTTTGACAGGGGGGGACACCGGGGAGCTGTTTTTT	CATSLTGGDTGELFF
TRBV28	once	TRBD2	TRBJ2-5	TGTGCCAGCAGTAGGACTAGCGCTCAGACAGAGACCCAGTACTTC	CASSRTSAQTETQYF
TRBV2	NA	TRBD1	TRBJ2-7	TGTGCCAGCAGCCTAGGACAGGAGGTTACGTACTACGAGCAGTACTTC	CASSLGQEVTYYEQYF
TRBV10-3	NA	NA	TRBJ2-3	TGTGCCATCAGGTACCAGGGCACAGATACGCAGTATTTT	CAIRYQGTDTQYF
TRBV7-6	few	NA	TRBJ2-2	TGTGCCAGCAGCCCAGGGACCGGGGAGCTGTTTTTT	CASSPGTGELFF
TRBV13	NA	NA	TRBJ1-1	TGTGCCAGCAGGTACCCCTCCGAGGCAACTGAAGCTTTCTTT	CASRYPSEATEAFF
TRBV27	NA	TRBD1	TRBJ1-1	TGTGCCAGCAGTCTAGGACAGGGGAGGGGAGTAGCTTTCTTT	CASSLGQGRGVAFF
TRBV7-2	many	NA	TRBJ1-2	TGTGCCAGCAGCTTAGCTCGGACATCCTCAGGCGGCTACACCTTC	CASSLARTSSGGYTF
TRBV5-4	NA	TRBD2	TRBJ2-3	TGTGCCAGCAGCTTCGCGGGGGGCGCAGATACGCAGTATTTT	CASSFAGGADTQYF
TRBV19	NA	NA	TRBJ1-4	TGTGCCAGTAGCTTAAAGATGACAGATGAAAAACTGTTTTTT	CASSLKMTDEKLFF
TRBV24-1	NA	NA	TRBJ1-1	TGTGCCACCAGTGATTCCGCAGGGGCGGGCACTGAAGCTTTCTTT	CATSDSAGAGTEAFF
TRBV6-5	NA	TRBD1	TRBJ1-5	TGTGCCAGCAGTCCACCCGGGACAGGGGTTCAGCCCCAGCATTTT	CASSPPGTGVQPQHF
TRBV15	few	NA	TRBJ2-3	TGTGCCACCAGCTCCCGTAAGGGGGTTGATACGCAGTATTTT	CATSSRKGVDTQYF
TRBV6-5	NA	NA	TRBJ1-1	TGTGCCAGTAGGGGCAGGGTGGGCACTGAAGCTTTCTTT	CASRGRVGTEAFF
TRBV5-1	NA	TRBD1	TRBJ1-2	TGCGCCAGCAGCTTGGAAGGGACAGGGACCTATGGCTACACCTTC	CASSLEGTGTYGYTF
TRBV7-8	NA	TRBD1	TRBJ1-3	TGTGCCAGCAGCTTAGGGCAGGGGGTGCGAAACACCATATATTTT	CASSLGQGVRNTIYF
TRBV7-9	NA	TRBD1	TRBJ1-2	TGTGCCAGCAGCGGGTCCGGGACAGGCTTAAAGGGCTACACCTTC	CASSGSGTGLKGYTF
TRBV3-1/TRBV3-2	NA	NA	TRBJ1-2	TGTGCCAGCAGCCAAGATTCGGCAGGGTGGGCTGGCTACACCTTC	CASSQDSAGWAGYTF
TRBV2	NA	TRBD2	TRBJ2-1	TGTGCCAGCGGAACGAGCGGGGGTTTCGACAATGAGCAGTTCTTC	CASGTSGGFDNEQFF
TRBV19	NA	NA	TRBJ1-2	TGTGCCAGTAGTACCCGTGAGGGAGGAAACTATGGCTACACCTTC	CASSTREGGNYGYTF
TRBV20-1	NA	NA	TRBJ2-7	TGCAGTGCTAGTAGCCTTCGGGGGGCCGAGCAGTACTTC	CSASSLRGAEQYF
TRBV5-4	NA	TRBD2	TRBJ2-5	TGTGCCAGCAGCGTGACTAGCGGGGAGACCCAGTACTTC	CASSVTSGETQYF
TRBV7-2	NA	TRBD2	TRBJ2-5	TGTGCCAGCAGCCGCGGGGGGGCCCAAGAGACCCAGTACTTC	CASSRGGAQETQYF
TRBV5-1	NA	TRBD1	TRBJ2-7	TGCGCCAGCAGCTCTTCAGGGGGCGGCTACGAGCAGTACTTC	CASSSSGGGYEQYF